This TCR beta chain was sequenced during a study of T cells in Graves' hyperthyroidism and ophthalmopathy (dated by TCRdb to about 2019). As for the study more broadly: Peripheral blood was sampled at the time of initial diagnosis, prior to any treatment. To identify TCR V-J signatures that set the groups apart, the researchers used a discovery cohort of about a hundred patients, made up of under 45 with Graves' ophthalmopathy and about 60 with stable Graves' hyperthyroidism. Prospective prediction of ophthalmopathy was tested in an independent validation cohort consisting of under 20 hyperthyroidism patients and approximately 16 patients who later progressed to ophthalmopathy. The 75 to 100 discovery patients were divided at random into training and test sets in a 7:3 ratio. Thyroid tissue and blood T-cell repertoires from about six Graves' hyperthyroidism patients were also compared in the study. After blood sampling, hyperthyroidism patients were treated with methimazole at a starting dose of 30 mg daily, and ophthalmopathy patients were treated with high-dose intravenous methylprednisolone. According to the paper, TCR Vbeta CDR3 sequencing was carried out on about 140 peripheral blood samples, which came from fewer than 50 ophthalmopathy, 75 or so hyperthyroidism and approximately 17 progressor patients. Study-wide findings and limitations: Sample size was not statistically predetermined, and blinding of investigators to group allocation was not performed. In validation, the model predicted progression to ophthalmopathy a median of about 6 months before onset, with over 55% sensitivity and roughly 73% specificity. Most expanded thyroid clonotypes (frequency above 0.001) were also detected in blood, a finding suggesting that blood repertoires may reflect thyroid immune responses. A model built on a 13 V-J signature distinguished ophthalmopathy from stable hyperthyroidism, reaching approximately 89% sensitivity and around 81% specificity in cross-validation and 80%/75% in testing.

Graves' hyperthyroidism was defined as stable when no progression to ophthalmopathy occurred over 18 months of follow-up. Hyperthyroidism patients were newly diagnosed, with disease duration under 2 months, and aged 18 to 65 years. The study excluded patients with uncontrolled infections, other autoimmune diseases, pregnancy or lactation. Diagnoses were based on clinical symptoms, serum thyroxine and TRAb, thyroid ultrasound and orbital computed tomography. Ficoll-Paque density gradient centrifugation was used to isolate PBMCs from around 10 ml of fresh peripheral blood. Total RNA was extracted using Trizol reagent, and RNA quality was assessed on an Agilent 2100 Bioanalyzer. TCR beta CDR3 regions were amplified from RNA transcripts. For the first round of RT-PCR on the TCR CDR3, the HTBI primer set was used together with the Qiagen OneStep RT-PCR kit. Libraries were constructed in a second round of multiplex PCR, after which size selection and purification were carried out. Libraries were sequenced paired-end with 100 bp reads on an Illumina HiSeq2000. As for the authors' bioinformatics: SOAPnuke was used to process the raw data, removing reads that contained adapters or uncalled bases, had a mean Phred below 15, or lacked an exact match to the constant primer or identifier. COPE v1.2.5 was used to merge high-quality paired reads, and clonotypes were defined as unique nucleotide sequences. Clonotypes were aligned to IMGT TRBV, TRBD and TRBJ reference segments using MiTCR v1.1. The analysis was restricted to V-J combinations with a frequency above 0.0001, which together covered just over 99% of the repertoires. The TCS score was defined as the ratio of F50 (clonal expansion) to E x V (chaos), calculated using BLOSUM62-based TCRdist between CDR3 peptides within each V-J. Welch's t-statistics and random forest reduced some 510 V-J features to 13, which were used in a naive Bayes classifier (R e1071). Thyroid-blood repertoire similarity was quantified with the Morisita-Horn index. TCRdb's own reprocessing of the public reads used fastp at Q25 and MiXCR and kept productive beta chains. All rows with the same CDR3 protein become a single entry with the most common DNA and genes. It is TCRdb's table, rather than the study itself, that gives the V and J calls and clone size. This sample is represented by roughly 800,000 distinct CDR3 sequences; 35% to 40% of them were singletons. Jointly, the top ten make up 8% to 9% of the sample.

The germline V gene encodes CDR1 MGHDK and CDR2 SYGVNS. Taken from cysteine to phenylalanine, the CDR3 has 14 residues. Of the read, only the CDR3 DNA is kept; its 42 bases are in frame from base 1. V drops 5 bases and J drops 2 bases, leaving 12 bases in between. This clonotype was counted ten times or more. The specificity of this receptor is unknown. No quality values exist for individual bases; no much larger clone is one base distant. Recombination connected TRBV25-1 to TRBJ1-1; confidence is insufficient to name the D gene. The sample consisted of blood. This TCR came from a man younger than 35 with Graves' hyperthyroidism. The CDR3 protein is CASSKASPNTEAFF. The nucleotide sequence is TGTGCCAGCAGTAAAGCCAGCCCCAACACTGAAGCTTTCTTT. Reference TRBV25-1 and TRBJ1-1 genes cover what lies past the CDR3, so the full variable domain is EADIYQTPRYLVIGTGKKITLECSQTMGHDKMYWYQQDPGMELHLIHYSYGVNSTEKGDLSSESTVSRIRTEHFPLTLESARPSHTSQYLCASSKASPNTEAFFGQGTRLTVV.